The following is a T cell receptor (beta chain) sequence with its context. What it binds is not known. This specimen comes from a study of siplizumab effects on memory and regulatory T cells. Across the study: Paired setups tested mixed lymphocyte reactions with approximately 1 ug/mL siplizumab or no drug.

The protocol was immunoSEQ multiplex PCR, while the TCRdb copy is restricted to in-frame clones and leaves out a portion. The sample contains more than 12,000 clones, around 43% of which appear only once. Over a period of roughly 6 days at 37 degrees C, the mixed lymphocyte reaction cells were cocultured. Responder PBMCs were stained with CFSE, stimulator PBMCs were tagged with Violet Dye, and the populations were combined 1:1. This clonotype originated in a human donor in good health; the cells came from an allogeneic mixed lymphocyte reaction. Some clones in this sample may be carry-over from other donors' samples. The sample consisted of CFSE-low (dividing) CD4+ T cells sorted from an allogeneic mixed lymphocyte reaction.

In DNA form, the CDR3 reads TGCGCCAGCAGCTTGGCGCCATTAGAAGAGACCCAGTACTTC. Amino acids: CASSLAPLEETQYF. The rearrangement uses TRBV5-1 and TRBJ2-5; D ambiguous. Trimming left V 0 bases short and J 3 bases short, with 9 bases between. From germline, CDR1 is SGHRS and CDR2 YFSETQ. There are 14 residues in the CDR3.